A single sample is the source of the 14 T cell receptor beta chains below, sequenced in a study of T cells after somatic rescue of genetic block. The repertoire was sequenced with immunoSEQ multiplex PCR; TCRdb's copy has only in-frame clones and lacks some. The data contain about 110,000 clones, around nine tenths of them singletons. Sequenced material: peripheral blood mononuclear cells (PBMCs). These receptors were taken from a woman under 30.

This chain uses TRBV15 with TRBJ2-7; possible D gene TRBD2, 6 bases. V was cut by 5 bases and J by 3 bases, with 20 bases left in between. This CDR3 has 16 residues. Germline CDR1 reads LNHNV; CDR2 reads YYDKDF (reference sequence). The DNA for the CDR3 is TGTGCCACCAGCCTAACTGGAGGGCCTCAACGCTACGAGCAGTACTTC. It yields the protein CATSLTGGPQRYEQYF.

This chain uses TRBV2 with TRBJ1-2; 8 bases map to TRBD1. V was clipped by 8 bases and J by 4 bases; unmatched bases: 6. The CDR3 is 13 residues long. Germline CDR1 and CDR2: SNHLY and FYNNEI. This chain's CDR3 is CASDRDRFYGYTF. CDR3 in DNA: TGTGCCAGCGATAGGGACAGGTTCTATGGCTACACCTTC.

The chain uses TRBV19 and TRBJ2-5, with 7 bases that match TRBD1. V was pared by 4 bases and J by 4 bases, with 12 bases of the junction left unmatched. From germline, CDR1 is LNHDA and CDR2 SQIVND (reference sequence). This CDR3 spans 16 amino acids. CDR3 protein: CASSRRRGRGAETQYF. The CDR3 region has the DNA TGTGCCAGTAGTAGGCGAAGGGGGCGAGGGGCAGAGACCCAGTACTTC. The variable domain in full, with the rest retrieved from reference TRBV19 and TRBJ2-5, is DGGITQSPKYLFRKEGQNVTLSCEQNLNHDAMYWYRQDPGQGLRLIYYSQIVNDFQKGDIAEGYSVSREKKESFPLTVTSAQKNPTAFYLCASSRRRGRGAETQYFGPGTRLLVL.

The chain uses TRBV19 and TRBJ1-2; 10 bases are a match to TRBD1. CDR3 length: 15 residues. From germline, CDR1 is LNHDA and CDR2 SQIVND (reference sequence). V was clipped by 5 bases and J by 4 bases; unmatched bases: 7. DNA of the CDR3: TGTGCCAGTAGTCCCGACAGGGGGCGACCCTATGGCTACACCTTC. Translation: CASSPDRGRPYGYTF.

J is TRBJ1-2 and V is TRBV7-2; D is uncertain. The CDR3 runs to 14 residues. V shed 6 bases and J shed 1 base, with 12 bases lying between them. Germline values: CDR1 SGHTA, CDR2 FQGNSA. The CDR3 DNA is TGTGCCAGCAGTCGAGTGGTAGTTAACTATGGCTACACCTTC. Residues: CASSRVVVNYGYTF.

The CDR3 reads CASSPPGGGHMNTEAFF. For the CDR3, the DNA is TGTGCCAGCAGCCCGCCCGGGGGGGGGCACATGAACACTGAAGCTTTCTTT. The chain employs TRBV5-4 and TRBJ1-1; tentative D call: TRBD1 (6 bases). Trimming shortened V by 4 bases and J by 0 bases, and 19 bases separated the two germline ends. The CDR3 extends over 17 amino acids. CDR1 and CDR2 (germline): SGHNT, YYREEE (reference sequence).

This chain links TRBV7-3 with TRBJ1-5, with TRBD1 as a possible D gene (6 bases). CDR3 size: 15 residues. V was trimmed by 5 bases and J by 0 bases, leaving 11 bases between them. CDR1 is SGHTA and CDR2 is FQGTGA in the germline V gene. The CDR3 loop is CASSPQGVSNQPQHF. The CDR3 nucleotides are TGTGCCAGCAGCCCACAGGGAGTTAGCAATCAGCCCCAGCATTTT.

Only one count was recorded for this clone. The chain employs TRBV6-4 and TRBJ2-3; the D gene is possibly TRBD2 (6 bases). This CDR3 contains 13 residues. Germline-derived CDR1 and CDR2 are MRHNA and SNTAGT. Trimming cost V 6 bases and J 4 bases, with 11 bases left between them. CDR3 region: CASSREVPDTQYF. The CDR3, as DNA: TGTGCCAGCAGCAGGGAGGTCCCAGATACGCAGTATTTT.

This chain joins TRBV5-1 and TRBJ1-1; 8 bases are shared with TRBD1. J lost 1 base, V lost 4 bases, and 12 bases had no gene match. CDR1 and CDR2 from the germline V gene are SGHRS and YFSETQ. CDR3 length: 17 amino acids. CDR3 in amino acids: CASSGRAGGGRNTEAFF. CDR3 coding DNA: TGCGCCAGCAGCGGGAGGGCAGGGGGCGGTCGGAACACTGAAGCTTTCTTT.

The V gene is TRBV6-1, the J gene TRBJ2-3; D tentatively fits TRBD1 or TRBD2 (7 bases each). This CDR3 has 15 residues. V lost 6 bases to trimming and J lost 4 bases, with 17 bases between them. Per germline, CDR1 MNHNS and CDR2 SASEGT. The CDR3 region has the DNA TGTGCCAGCAGGGCAGGGGGGGGGCGCGCAGATACGCAGTATTTT. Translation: CASRAGGGRADTQYF.

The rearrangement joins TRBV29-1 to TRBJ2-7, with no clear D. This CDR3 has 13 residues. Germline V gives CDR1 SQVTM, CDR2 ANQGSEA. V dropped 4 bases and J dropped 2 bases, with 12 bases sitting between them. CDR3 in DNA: TGCAGCGTTGCAGCAGGCGGCCCCTACGAGCAGTACTTC. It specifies CSVAAGGPYEQYF.

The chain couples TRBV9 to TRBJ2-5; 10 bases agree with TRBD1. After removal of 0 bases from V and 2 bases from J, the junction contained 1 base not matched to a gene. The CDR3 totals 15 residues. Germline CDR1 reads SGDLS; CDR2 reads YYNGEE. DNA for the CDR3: TGTGCCAGCAGCGTAGAGGGACAGGGGCAAGAGACCCAGTACTTC. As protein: CASSVEGQGQETQYF. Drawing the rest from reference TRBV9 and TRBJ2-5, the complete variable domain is DSGVTQTPKHLITATGQRVTLRCSPRSGDLSVYWYQQSLDQGLQFLIQYYNGEERAKGNILERFSAQQFPDLHSELNLSSLELGDSALYFCASSVEGQGQETQYFGPGTRLLVL.

DNA for the CDR3: TGCAGCGTTGAATGGACTAGCGGGGGGCCTCATTCCTACGAGCAGTACTTC. Its protein product is CSVEWTSGGPHSYEQYF. The chain uses TRBV29-1 and TRBJ2-7; TRBD2 agrees at 14 bases. The CDR3 totals 17 residues. The trim removed 2 bases at V and 1 base at J, leaving 7 bases unmatched. Per the germline V gene, CDR1 is SQVTM and CDR2 is ANQGSEA.

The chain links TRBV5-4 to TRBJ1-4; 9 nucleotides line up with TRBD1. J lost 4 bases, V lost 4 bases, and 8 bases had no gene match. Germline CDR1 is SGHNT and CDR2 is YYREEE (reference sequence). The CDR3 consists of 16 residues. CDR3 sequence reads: CASSVGGQGLNEKLFF. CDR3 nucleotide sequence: TGTGCCAGCAGCGTAGGGGGACAGGGACTTAATGAAAAACTGTTTTTT.